The rows below give T cell receptor beta chains drawn from one sample of a study of blood T cell repertoires in COVID-19. The table came from immunoSEQ multiplex PCR; TCRdb's copy has only in-frame clones and leaves some out. This sample yields a few hundred thousand clones, of which 70% to 90% are seen a single time; 5% to 7.5% belongs to the top ten. The sequenced material came from PBMCs or T cells enriched from blood (not recorded which). The receptors shown here come from a woman aged 50 to 60 who had been exposed to COVID-19. The CDR3 runs from the conserved cysteine through the conserved F or W. The order of the fields is V gene, D gene, J gene, clone size, CDR3 DNA, CDR3 protein. The D gene is left open where the match is weak. Clone size appears in some rows only: once, few, many, or a class for an expanded clone.

V: TRBV27
D: -
J: TRBJ1-6
size: -
DNA: TGTGCCAGCAGGCCTCCGGGGGATTCACCCCTCCACTTT
CDR3: CASRPPGDSPLHF

V: TRBV24-1
D: TRBD2
J: TRBJ2-1
size: -
DNA: TGTGCCACCAGTGACCCCTCTAGCGGGGCGCACAATGAGCAGTTCTTC
CDR3: CATSDPSSGAHNEQFF

V: TRBV6-4
D: TRBD1
J: TRBJ1-2
size: -
DNA: TGTGCCAGCAGTTCCGGGACAGGGACTCACGGCTACACCTTC
CDR3: CASSSGTGTHGYTF

V: TRBV14
D: -
J: TRBJ2-3
size: -
DNA: TGTGCCAGCAGCCTGGCGGCTAGCACAGATACGCAGTATTTT
CDR3: CASSLAASTDTQYF

V: TRBV5-4
D: -
J: TRBJ1-2
size: -
DNA: TGTGCCAGCGGATCCGAGACATTCGTCTCCTATGGCTACACCTTC
CDR3: CASGSETFVSYGYTF

V: TRBV6-1
D: -
J: TRBJ1-2
size: -
DNA: TGTGCCAGCAGTGAATCGGGATATACTAACTATGGCTACACCTTC
CDR3: CASSESGYTNYGYTF

V: TRBV28
D: -
J: TRBJ1-2
size: -
DNA: TGTGCCAGCAGTTCCCTACAGGGTTTCTATGGCTACACCTTC
CDR3: CASSSLQGFYGYTF

V: TRBV3-1/TRBV3-2
D: TRBD1
J: TRBJ1-2
size: few
DNA: TGTGCCAGCAGCCCTCTTGACAGGGAGATTAGGACAGGCTACACCTTC
CDR3: CASSPLDREIRTGYTF

V: TRBV6-5
D: TRBD1
J: TRBJ2-1
size: -
DNA: TGTGCCAGCGGTCTCCGGGACAGCTACAATGAGCAGTTCTTC
CDR3: CASGLRDSYNEQFF

V: TRBV27
D: -
J: TRBJ1-2
size: -
DNA: TGTGCCAGCAGCCGCGAGGCAACTGGGTCCGGTGGCTACACCTTC
CDR3: CASSREATGSGGYTF

V: TRBV23-1
D: TRBD1
J: TRBJ2-1
size: -
DNA: TGCGCCAGCAGGACAGGGGGTCATTACAATGAGCAGTTCTTC
CDR3: CASRTGGHYNEQFF

V: TRBV29-1
D: TRBD1
J: TRBJ1-4
size: once
DNA: TGCAGCGTGGAGACAGGGATGGAAAAACTGTTTTTT
CDR3: CSVETGMEKLFF

V: TRBV6-5
D: -
J: TRBJ1-2
size: -
DNA: TGTGCCAGCAGTTACAAGGTGCAGGGCGGTCGGGGCTACACCTTC
CDR3: CASSYKVQGGRGYTF

V: TRBV6-4
D: -
J: TRBJ1-1
size: -
DNA: TGTGCCAGCAGTGAAGGTCAGGGGAAGAACACTGAAGCTTTCTTT
CDR3: CASSEGQGKNTEAFF

V: TRBV10-1
D: -
J: TRBJ2-1
size: -
DNA: TGCGCCAGCAGCGACAGGGAGGCCTACAATGAGCAGTTCTTC
CDR3: CASSDREAYNEQFF

V: TRBV6-4
D: TRBD1
J: TRBJ1-2
size: -
DNA: TGTGCCAGAGAATTTCGGACAGGCCATTCTAACTATGGCTACACCTTC
CDR3: CAREFRTGHSNYGYTF

V: TRBV4-2
D: -
J: TRBJ1-1
size: -
DNA: TGTGCCAGCAGCCAACAAGGGGCAGGGCCCACTGAAGCTTTCTTT
CDR3: CASSQQGAGPTEAFF

V: TRBV7-9
D: -
J: TRBJ1-6
size: few
DNA: TGTGCCAGCAGCTTAGCCTTAAGGGGACCCCTCCACTTT
CDR3: CASSLALRGPLHF

V: TRBV3-1/TRBV3-2
D: TRBD2
J: TRBJ2-3
size: -
DNA: TGTGCCAGCAGCCGCAGAGGACTAGCGGGGGGGCCTAGCACAGATACGCAGTATTTT
CDR3: CASSRRGLAGGPSTDTQYF

V: TRBV13
D: -
J: TRBJ1-1
size: -
DNA: TGTGCCAGCAGCTTCGGAGGGGCGAGGGAAAACACTGAAGCTTTCTTT
CDR3: CASSFGGARENTEAFF